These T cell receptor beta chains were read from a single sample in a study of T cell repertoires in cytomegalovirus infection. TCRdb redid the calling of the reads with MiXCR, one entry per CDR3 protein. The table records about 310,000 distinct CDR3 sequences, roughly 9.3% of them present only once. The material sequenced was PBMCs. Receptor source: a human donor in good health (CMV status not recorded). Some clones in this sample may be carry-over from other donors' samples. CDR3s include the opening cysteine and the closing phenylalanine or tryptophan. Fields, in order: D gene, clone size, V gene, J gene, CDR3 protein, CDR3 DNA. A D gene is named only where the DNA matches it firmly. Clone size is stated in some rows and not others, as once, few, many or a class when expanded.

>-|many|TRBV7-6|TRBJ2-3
CASSPYNTDTQYF
TGTGCCAGCAGCCCATACAACACAGATACGCAGTATTTT
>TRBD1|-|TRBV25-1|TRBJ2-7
CASSGGQGMEQYF
TGTGCCAGCAGTGGTGGACAGGGGATGGAGCAGTACTTC
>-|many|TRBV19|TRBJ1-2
CASSRFGRGSNYGYTF
TGTGCCAGTAGTAGATTCGGCAGGGGATCTAACTATGGCTACACCTTC
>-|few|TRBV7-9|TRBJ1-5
CASSATGQQPQHF
TGTGCCAGCAGCGCAACGGGACAACAGCCCCAGCATTTT
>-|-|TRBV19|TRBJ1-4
CASSPTLGGEKLFF
TGTGCCAGTAGCCCAACTTTGGGCGGAGAAAAACTGTTTTTT
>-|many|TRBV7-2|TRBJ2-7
CASSLSRTNYEQYF
TGTGCCAGCAGCTTAAGTCGGACTAACTACGAGCAGTACTTC
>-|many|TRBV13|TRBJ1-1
CASSLEQKNAEAFF
TGTGCCAGCAGCTTAGAACAGAAAAACGCTGAAGCTTTCTTT
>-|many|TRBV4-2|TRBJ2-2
CASSQSRGELFF
TGTGCCAGCAGCCAAAGCCGGGGGGAGCTGTTTTTT
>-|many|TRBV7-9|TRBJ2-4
CASSFPQGLAKNIQYF
TGTGCCAGCAGCTTTCCTCAGGGGCTAGCCAAAAACATTCAGTACTTC
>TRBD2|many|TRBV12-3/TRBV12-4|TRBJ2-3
CASSLASGTDTQYF
TGTGCCAGCAGTTTAGCTAGCGGGACAGATACGCAGTATTTT
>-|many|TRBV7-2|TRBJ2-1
CASSLVGDRKEQFF
TGTGCCAGCAGCTTAGTAGGGGATCGGAAGGAGCAGTTCTTC
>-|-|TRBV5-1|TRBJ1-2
CASSLEQGGYTF
TGCGCCAGCAGCTTGGAACAGGGTGGCTACACCTTC
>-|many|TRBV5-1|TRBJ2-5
CASSFRQTIQETQYF
TGCGCCAGCAGCTTTAGGCAGACGATCCAAGAGACCCAGTACTTC
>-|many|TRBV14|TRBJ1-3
CASSQDFRFSGNTIYF
TGTGCCAGCAGCCAAGATTTCCGTTTCTCTGGAAACACCATATATTTT
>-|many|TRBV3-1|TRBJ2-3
CASSQGHPTRSTDTQYF
TGTGCCAGCAGCCAAGGGCATCCCACGAGATCCACAGATACGCAGTATTTT
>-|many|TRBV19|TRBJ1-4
CASNDGPNEKLFF
TGTGCCAGTAACGACGGACCTAATGAAAAACTGTTTTTT
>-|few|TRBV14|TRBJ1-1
CASSQVRGISEAFF
TGTGCCAGCAGCCAAGTTCGGGGAATCTCTGAAGCTTTCTTT
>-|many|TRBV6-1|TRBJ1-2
CASSEVATRDGYTF
TGTGCCAGCAGTGAAGTGGCAACGCGGGATGGCTACACCTTC
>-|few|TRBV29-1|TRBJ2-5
CSVEDWGRTQETQYF
TGCAGCGTTGAAGACTGGGGGCGAACCCAAGAGACCCAGTACTTC
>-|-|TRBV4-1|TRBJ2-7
CASSQDLRGYEQYF
TGCGCCAGCAGCCAAGATCTTCGGGGCTACGAGCAGTACTTC
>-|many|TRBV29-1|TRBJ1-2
CSATKSGNYGYTF
TGCAGCGCGACAAAGTCGGGGAACTATGGCTACACCTTC
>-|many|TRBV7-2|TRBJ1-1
CASSSRGPEAFF
TGTGCCAGCAGTTCCCGGGGCCCTGAAGCTTTCTTT
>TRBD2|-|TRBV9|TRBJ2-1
CASSDPGTSVYNEQFF
TGTGCCAGCAGCGATCCCGGGACTAGCGTCTACAATGAGCAGTTCTTC
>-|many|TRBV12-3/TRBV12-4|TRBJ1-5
CASRLGDGGNQPQHF
TGTGCCAGCAGGTTGGGGGATGGGGGCAATCAGCCCCAGCATTTT
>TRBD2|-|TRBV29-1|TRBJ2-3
CSAGGASGGRDTQYF
TGCAGCGCCGGGGGGGCTAGCGGGGGTAGAGATACGCAGTATTTT
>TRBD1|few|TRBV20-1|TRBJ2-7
CSAAGQVVEQYF
TGCAGTGCTGCGGGACAGGTCGTCGAGCAGTACTTC
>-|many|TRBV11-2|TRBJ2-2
CASPRGGTNTGELFF
TGTGCCAGCCCCAGGGGGGGGACGAACACCGGGGAGCTGTTTTTT
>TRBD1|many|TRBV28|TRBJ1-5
CASRYSRRGLGQPQHF
TGTGCCAGCAGGTACAGTCGTAGGGGGCTCGGTCAGCCCCAGCATTTT
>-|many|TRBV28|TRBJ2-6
CASSNSGSGANVLTF
TGTGCCAGCAGTAACAGCGGCTCTGGGGCCAACGTCCTGACTTTC
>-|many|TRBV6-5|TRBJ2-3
CASSYGGSYTDTQYF
TGTGCCAGCAGTTACGGTGGCTCCTACACAGATACGCAGTATTTT
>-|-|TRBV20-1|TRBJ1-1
CSARDWARVNTEAFF
TGCAGTGCTAGAGATTGGGCCAGGGTGAACACTGAAGCTTTCTTT
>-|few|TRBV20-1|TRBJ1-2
CSAPLLAGGYTF
TGCAGTGCTCCCCTGCTGGCGGGCGGCTACACCTTC
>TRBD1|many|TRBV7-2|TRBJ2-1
CASSATGVSSYNEQFF
TGTGCCAGCAGCGCGACAGGGGTGAGCTCCTACAATGAGCAGTTCTTC
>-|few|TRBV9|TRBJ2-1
CASSGDESSYNEQFF
TGTGCCAGCAGCGGGGACGAGAGCTCCTACAATGAGCAGTTCTTC
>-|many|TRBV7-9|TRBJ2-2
CASSFGPTGELFF
TGTGCCAGCAGCTTCGGGCCTACCGGGGAGCTGTTTTTT
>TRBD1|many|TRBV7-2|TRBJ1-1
CASSGTGLSGNTEAFF
TGTGCCAGCAGCGGGACAGGTTTGAGTGGGAACACTGAAGCTTTCTTT
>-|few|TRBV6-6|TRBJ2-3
CATLDHTRTDTQYF
TGTGCCACCCTGGACCATACCAGGACAGATACGCAGTATTTT
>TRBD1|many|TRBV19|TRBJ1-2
CASTAGTAIYGYTF
TGTGCCAGTACCGCCGGGACAGCCATTTATGGCTACACCTTC
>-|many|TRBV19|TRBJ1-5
CASSIGTDYQPQHF
TGTGCCAGTAGTATTGGGACGGATTATCAGCCCCAGCATTTT
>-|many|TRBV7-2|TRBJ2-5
CASRNWPRKQTQYF
TGTGCCAGCAGAAACTGGCCTCGGAAACAGACCCAGTACTTC
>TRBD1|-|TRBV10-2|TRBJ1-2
CASSEGTGSNGYTF
TGCGCCAGCAGTGAGGGGACAGGGTCTAATGGCTACACCTTC
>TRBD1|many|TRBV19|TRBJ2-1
CASSIEGTGRNEQFF
TGTGCCAGTAGTATAGAAGGGACAGGGCGGAATGAGCAGTTCTTC
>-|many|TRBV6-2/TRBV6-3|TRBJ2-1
CASSLWMSNEQFF
TGTGCCAGCAGTTTGTGGATGAGTAATGAGCAGTTCTTC
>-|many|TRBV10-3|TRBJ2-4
CAIGMPGEGGNIQYF
TGTGCCATTGGGATGCCGGGGGAAGGTGGAAACATTCAGTACTTC
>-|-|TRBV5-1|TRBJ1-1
CASSSLSGIGAFF
TGCGCCAGCAGCTCTCTGTCGGGGATTGGAGCTTTCTTT
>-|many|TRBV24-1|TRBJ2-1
CATSDYREGNEQFF
TGTGCCACCAGTGATTACAGGGAAGGCAATGAGCAGTTCTTC
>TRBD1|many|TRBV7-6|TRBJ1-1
CASSLAGTGRTEAFF
TGTGCCAGCAGCTTAGCAGGGACAGGGCGTACTGAAGCTTTCTTT
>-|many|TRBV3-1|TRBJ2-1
CASGRGYPTNEQFF
TGTGCCAGCGGACGGGGCTATCCCACGAATGAGCAGTTCTTC
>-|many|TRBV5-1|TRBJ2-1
CASSLANRGWVNEQFF
TGCGCCAGCAGCTTGGCTAATAGGGGTTGGGTCAATGAGCAGTTCTTC
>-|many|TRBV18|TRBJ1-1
CASSPFAQLEVFF
TGTGCCAGCTCACCATTTGCTCAGCTTGAAGTCTTCTTT
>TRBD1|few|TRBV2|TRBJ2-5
CASSWTGGEETQYF
TGTGCCAGCAGTTGGACAGGGGGCGAAGAGACCCAGTACTTC
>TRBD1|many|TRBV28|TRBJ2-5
CASSLTGEWETQYF
TGTGCCAGCAGTCTAACAGGGGAGTGGGAGACCCAGTACTTC
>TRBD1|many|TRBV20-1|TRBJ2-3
CSAARDRATTDTQYF
TGCAGTGCCGCCCGGGACAGGGCTACCACAGATACGCAGTATTTT
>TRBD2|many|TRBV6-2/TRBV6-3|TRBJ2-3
CASSYLAGESTDTQYF
TGTGCCAGCAGTTACCTAGCGGGGGAGAGCACAGATACGCAGTATTTT
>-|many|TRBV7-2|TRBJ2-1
CASSLATGWAYNEQFF
TGTGCCAGCAGCTTAGCGACAGGATGGGCTTACAATGAGCAGTTCTTC